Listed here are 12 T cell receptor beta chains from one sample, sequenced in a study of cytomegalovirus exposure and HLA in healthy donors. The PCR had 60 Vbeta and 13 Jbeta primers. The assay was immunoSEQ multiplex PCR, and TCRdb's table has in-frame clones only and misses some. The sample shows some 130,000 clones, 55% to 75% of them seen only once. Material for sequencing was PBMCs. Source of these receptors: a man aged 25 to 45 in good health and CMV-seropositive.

CDR3 nucleotides: TGTGCCACCAGGGGACCGGGACAGGGTAACACTGAAGCTTTCTTT. Translating gives CATRGPGQGNTEAFF. V gene TRBV15 combines with J gene TRBJ1-1; 9 bases match TRBD1. CDR1 and CDR2 (germline): LNHNV, YYDKDF (reference sequence). This CDR3 is 15 amino acids long. J lost 2 bases, V lost 6 bases, and 7 bases had no gene match.

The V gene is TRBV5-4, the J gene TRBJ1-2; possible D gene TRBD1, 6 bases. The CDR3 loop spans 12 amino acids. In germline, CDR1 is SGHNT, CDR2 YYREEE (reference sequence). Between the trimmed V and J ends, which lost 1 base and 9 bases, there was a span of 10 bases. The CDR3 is CASSLSTGSYTF. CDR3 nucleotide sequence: TGTGCCAGCAGCTTGTCGACAGGAAGCTACACCTTC.

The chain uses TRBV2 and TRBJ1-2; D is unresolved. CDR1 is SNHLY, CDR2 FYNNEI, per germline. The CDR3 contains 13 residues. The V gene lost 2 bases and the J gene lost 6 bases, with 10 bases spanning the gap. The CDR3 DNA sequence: TGTGCCAGCAGTGAAACCGGGGAGAATGGCTACACCTTC. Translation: CASSETGENGYTF.

The CDR3 is CASSLGLAGGFSSYNEQFF. CDR3 DNA: TGTGCCAGCAGTTTAGGCCTAGCGGGGGGTTTTAGCTCCTACAATGAGCAGTTCTTC. The chain combines TRBV28 with TRBJ2-1; 11 bases are shared with TRBD2. J lost 0 bases, V lost 2 bases, and 9 bases had no gene match. In germline, CDR1 is MDHEN, CDR2 SYDVKM. This CDR3 spans 19 amino acids.

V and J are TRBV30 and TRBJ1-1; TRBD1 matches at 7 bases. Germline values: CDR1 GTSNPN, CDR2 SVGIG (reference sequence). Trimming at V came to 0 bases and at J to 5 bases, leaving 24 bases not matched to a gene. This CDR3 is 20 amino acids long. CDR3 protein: CAWSVRHIRGYEISGTEAFF. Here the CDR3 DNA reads TGTGCCTGGAGTGTACGACATATCAGGGGGTACGAGATCAGTGGGACTGAAGCTTTCTTT.

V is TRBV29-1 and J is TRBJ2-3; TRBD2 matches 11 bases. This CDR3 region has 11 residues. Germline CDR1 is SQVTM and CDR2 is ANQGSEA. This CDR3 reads CTGLAGDTQYF. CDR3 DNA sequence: TGCACCGGACTAGCGGGAGATACGCAGTATTTT.

The CDR3 loop reads CSVVAHSNQPQHF. CDR3 DNA sequence: TGCAGCGTTGTTGCGCATAGCAATCAGCCCCAGCATTTT. V is TRBV29-1 and J is TRBJ1-5; D not certain. The CDR3 runs 13 residues. Trimming shortened V by 4 bases and J by 0 bases, and 7 bases separated the two germline ends. Germline V lookup: CDR1 SQVTM, CDR2 ANQGSEA.

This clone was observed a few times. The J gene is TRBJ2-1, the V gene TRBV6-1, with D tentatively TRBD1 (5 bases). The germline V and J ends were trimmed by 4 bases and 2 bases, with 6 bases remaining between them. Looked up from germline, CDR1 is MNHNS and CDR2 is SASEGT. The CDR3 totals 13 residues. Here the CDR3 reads CASSGTTYNEQFF. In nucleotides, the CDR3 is TGTGCCAGCAGTGGGACAACCTACAATGAGCAGTTCTTC.

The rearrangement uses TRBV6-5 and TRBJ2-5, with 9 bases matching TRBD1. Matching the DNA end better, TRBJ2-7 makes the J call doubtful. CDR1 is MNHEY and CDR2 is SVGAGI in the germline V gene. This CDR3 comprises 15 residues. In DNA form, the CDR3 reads TGTGCCAGCAGTAAGGGACAGGGTTGGATGGTCGAGCAGTACTTC. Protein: CASSKGQGWMVEQYF.

The CDR3 here is CASSSMGGGNEAFF. The CDR3 DNA is TGTGCCAGCAGCTCTATGGGTGGGGGGAATGAAGCTTTCTTT. The chain joins TRBV25-1 to TRBJ1-1, with D maybe TRBD1 (5 bases). CDR3 size: 14 residues. The germline CDR1 and CDR2 sequences are MGHDK and SYGVNS. V lost 6 bases to trimming and J lost 7 bases, with 18 bases between them.

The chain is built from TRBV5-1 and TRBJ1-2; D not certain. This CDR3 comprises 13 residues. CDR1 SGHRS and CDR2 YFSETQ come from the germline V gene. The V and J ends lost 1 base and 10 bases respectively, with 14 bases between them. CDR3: CASSLLALGSYTF. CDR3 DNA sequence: TGCGCCAGCAGCTTGTTAGCCCTAGGCTCCTACACCTTC.

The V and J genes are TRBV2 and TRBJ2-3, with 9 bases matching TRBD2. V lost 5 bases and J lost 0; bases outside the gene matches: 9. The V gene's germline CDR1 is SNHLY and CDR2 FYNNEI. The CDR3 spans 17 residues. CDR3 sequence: CASSRGSGRTSTDTQYF. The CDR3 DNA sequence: TGTGCCAGCAGTCGAGGGAGCGGGAGGACTAGCACAGATACGCAGTATTTT. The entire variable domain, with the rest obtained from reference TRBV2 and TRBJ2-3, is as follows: EPEVTQTPSHQVTQMGQEVILRCVPISNHLYFYWYRQILGQKVEFLVSFYNNEISEKSEIFDDQFSVERPDGSNFTLKIRSTKLEDSAMYFCASSRGSGRTSTDTQYFGPGTRLTVL.